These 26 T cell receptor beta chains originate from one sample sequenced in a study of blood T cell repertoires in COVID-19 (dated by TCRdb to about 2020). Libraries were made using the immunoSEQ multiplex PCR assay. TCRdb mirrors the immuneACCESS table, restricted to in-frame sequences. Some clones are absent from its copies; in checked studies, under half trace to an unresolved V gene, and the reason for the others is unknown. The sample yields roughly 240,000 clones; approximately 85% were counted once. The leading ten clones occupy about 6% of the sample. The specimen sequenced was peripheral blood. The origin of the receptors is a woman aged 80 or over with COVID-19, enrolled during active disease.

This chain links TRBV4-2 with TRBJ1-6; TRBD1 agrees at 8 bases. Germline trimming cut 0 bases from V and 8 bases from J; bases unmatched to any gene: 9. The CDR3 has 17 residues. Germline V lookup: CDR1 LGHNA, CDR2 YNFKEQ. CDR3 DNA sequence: TGTGCCAGCAGCCAAGATCCCTGGACAGGGATGGATTCACCCCTCCACTTT. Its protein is CASSQDPWTGMDSPLHF.

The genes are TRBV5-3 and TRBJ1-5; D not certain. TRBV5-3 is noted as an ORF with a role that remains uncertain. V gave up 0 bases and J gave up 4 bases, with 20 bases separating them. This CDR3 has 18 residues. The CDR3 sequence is CARSLGSKAPRRNQPQHF. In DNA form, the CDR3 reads TGTGCCAGAAGCTTGGGGTCCAAGGCTCCTAGAAGGAATCAGCCCCAGCATTTT.

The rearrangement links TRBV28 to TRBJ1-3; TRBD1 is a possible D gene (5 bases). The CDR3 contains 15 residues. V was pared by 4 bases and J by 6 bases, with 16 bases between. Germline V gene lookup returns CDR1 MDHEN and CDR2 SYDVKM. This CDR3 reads CASSSGGEGENTIYF. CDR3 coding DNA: TGTGCCAGCAGTTCCGGGGGGGAGGGTGAAAACACCATATATTTT.

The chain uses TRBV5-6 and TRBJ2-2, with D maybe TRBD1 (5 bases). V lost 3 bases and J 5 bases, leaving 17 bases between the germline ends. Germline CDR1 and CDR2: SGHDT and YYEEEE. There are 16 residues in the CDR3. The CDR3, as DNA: TGTGCCAGCAGCTCCACCTTAAGGGGCACAACCGGGGAGCTGTTTTTT. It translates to CASSSTLRGTTGELFF.

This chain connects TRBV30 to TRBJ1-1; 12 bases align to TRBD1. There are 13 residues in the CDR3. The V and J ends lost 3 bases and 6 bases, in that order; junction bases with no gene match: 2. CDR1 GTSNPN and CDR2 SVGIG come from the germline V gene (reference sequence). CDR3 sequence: CAWRGQGASEAFF. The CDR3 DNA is TGTGCCTGGAGGGGACAGGGGGCCTCTGAAGCTTTCTTT.

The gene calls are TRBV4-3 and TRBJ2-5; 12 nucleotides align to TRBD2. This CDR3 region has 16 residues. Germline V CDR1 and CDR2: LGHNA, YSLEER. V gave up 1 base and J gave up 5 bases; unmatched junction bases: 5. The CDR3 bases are TGCGCCAGCAGCCAAGGACTAGCGGGGGCGGTGGAGACCCAGTACTTC. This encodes CASSQGLAGAVETQYF.

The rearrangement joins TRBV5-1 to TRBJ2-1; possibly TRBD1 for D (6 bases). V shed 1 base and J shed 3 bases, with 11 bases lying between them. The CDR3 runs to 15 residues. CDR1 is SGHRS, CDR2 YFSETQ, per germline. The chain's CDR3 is CASSLNTGNYNEQFF. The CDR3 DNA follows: TGCGCCAGCAGCTTGAATACAGGGAACTACAATGAGCAGTTCTTC.

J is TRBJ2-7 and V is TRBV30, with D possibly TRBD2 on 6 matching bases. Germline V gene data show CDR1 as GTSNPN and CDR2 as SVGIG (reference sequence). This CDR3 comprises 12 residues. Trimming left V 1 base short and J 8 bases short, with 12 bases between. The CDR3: CAWSDAGKKQYF. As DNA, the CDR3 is TGTGCCTGGAGTGACGCGGGAAAAAAGCAGTACTTC.

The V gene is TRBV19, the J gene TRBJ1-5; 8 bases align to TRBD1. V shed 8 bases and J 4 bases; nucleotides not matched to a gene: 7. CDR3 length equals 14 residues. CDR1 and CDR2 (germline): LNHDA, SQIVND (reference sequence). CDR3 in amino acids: CASGDRHGNQPQHF. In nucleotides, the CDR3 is TGTGCCAGTGGGGACAGGCATGGAAATCAGCCCCAGCATTTT.

The CDR3 is CASTLKDTPYEQYF. In nucleotides, the CDR3 is TGTGCCAGCACCCTAAAAGACACTCCCTACGAGCAGTACTTC. The chain recombines TRBV5-5 with TRBJ2-7; D gene uncertain. The CDR3 consists of 14 residues. In germline, CDR1 is SGHKS, CDR2 YYEKEE (reference sequence). V gave up 6 bases and J gave up 2 bases, with 15 bases separating them.

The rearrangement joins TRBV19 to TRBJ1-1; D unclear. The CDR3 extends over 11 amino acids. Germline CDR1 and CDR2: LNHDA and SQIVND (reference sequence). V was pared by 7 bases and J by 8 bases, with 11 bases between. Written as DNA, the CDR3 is TGTGCCAGTACCCAGAGAGGAGAAGCTTTCTTT. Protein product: CASTQRGEAFF. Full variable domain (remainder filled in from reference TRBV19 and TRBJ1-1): DGGITQSPKYLFRKEGQNVTLSCEQNLNHDAMYWYRQDPGQGLRLIYYSQIVNDFQKGDIAEGYSVSREKKESFPLTVTSAQKNPTAFYLCASTQRGEAFFGQGTRLTVV.

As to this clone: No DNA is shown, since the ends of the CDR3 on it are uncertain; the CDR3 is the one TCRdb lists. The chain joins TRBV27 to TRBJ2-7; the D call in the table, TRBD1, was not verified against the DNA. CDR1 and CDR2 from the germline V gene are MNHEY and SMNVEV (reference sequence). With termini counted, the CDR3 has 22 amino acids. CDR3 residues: CANPWAVRRAGHQAHGHRVQYV.

This CDR3 is CASSQSEGVKGSPLHF. The CDR3 bases are TGTGCCAGCAGCCAATCGGAAGGGGTCAAGGGTTCACCCCTCCACTTT. This chain joins TRBV6-6 and TRBJ1-6; D is possibly TRBD1 (5 bases). V was clipped by 6 bases and J by 9 bases, with 21 bases between them. Germline V gene sequence: CDR1 MNHNY, CDR2 SVGAGI (reference sequence). The CDR3 covers 16 residues.

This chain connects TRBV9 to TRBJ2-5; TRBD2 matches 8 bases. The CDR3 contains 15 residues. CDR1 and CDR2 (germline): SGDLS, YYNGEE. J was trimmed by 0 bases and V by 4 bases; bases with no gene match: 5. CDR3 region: CASSTQLADQETQYF. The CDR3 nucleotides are TGTGCCAGCAGCACCCAACTAGCGGACCAAGAGACCCAGTACTTC.

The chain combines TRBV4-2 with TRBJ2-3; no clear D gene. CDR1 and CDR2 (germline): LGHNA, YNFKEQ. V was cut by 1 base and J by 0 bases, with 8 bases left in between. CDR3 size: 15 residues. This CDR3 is CASSQGVASTDTQYF. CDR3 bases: TGTGCCAGCAGCCAAGGGGTAGCAAGCACAGATACGCAGTATTTT.

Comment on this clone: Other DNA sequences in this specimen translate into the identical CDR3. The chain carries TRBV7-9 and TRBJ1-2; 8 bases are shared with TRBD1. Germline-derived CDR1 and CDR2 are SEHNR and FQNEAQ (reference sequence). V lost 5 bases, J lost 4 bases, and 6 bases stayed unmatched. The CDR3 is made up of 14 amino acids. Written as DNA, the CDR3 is TGTGCCAGCAGCCCGGGGACAGGCGGCTATGGCTACACCTTC. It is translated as CASSPGTGGYGYTF.

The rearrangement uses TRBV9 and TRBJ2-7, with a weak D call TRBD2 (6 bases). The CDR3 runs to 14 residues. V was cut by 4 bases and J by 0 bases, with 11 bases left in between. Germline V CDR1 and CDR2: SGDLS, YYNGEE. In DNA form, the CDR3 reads TGTGCCAGCAGCTTCGCTAGCGCCTCCTACGAGCAGTACTTC. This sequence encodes CASSFASASYEQYF.

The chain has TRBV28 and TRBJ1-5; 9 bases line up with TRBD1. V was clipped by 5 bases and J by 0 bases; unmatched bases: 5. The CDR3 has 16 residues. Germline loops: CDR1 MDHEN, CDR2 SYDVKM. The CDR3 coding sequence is TGTGCCAGCAGTGTAGGGACAGGGCCTAGCAATCAGCCCCAGCATTTT. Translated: CASSVGTGPSNQPQHF.

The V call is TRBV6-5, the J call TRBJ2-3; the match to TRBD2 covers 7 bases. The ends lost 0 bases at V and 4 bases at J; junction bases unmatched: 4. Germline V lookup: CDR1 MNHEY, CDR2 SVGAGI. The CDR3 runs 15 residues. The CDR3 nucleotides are TGTGCCAGCAGTTACTCGTGGGGGGGACCAGATACGCAGTATTTT. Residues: CASSYSWGGPDTQYF.

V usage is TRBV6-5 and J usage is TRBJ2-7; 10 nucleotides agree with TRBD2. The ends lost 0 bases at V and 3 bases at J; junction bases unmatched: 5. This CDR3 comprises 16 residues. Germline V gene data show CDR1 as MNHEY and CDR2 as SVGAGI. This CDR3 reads CASSYSLIAGGYEQYF. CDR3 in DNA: TGTGCCAGCAGTTACTCGTTAATAGCGGGGGGCTACGAGCAGTACTTC.

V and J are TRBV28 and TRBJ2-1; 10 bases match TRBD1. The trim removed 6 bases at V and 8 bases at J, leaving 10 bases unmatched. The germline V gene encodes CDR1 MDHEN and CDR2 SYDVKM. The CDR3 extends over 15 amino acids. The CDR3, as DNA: TGTGCCAGCAGACCCGGGGGACAGGGGCGGGATGAGCAGTTCTTC. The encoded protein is CASRPGGQGRDEQFF.

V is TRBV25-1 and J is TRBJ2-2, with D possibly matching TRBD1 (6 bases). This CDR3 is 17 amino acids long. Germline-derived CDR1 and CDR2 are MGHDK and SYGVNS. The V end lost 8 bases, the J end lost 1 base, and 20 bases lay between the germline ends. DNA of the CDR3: TGTGCCAGCTTCTCCTCCCCGACAGGATTGAACACCGGGGAGCTGTTTTTT. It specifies CASFSSPTGLNTGELFF.

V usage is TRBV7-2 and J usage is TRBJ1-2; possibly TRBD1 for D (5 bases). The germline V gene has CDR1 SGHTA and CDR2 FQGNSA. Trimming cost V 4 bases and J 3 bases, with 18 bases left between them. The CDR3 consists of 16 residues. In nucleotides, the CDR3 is TGTGCCAGCAGCTCCCGGCAGGGCAGTGAGGACTATGGCTACACCTTC. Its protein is CASSSRQGSEDYGYTF.

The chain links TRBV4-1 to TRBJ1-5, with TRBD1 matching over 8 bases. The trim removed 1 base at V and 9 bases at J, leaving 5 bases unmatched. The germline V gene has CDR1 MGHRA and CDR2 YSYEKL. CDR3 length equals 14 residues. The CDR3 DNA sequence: TGCGCCAGCAGCCAAGGAACAGGGGGGGGGCCCCAGCATTTT. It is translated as CASSQGTGGGPQHF.

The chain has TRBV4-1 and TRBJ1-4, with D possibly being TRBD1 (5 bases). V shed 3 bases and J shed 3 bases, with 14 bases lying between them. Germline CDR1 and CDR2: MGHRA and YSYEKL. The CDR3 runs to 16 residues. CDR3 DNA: TGCGCCAGCAGCCATACCCGGAGGGGTCCTAATGAAAAACTGTTTTTT. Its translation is CASSHTRRGPNEKLFF.

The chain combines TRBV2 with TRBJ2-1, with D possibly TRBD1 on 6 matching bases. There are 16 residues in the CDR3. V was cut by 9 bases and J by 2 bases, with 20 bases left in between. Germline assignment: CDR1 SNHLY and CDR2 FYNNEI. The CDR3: CASTGRAGATYNEQFF. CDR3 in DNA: TGTGCCAGTACCGGACGAGCAGGGGCGACCTACAATGAGCAGTTCTTC. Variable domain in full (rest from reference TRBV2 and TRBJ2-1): EPEVTQTPSHQVTQMGQEVILRCVPISNHLYFYWYRQILGQKVEFLVSFYNNEISEKSEIFDDQFSVERPDGSNFTLKIRSTKLEDSAMYFCASTGRAGATYNEQFFGPGTRLTVL.